Listed here are 15 T cell receptor beta chains from one sample, sequenced in a study of response to subunit inactivated influenza vaccine. In TCRdb, the RT-PCR reads were re-called with MiXCR into one record per CDR3 protein. The repertoire holds approximately 250,000 distinct CDR3 sequences, with 9.5% to 15% as singletons. Here the sequenced sample was non-naive T cells sorted from PBMCs, taken 14 to 15 days before vaccination. These TCRs come from a man aged 45-65 years who received an inactivated influenza vaccine.

The chain is built from TRBV20-1 and TRBJ2-7, with D possibly matching TRBD2 (7 bases). This CDR3 has 13 residues. The V end was cut by 5 bases, the J end by 7 bases, with 18 bases between. Germline loops: CDR1 DFQATT, CDR2 SNEGSKA (reference sequence). The CDR3 region is CSAPPRGAWEQYF. The CDR3 DNA reads TGCAGTGCTCCTCCCCGGGGGGCGTGGGAGCAGTACTTC.

This clonotype showed up many times. The chain is built from TRBV29-1 and TRBJ2-2, with 7 bases that match TRBD1. Germline V gene sequence: CDR1 SQVTM, CDR2 ANQGSEA. The length of the CDR3 is 12 residues. With 6 bases clipped from V and 5 bases from J, the junction kept 3 bases outside the gene matches. The CDR3 DNA sequence: TGCAGCGTCAACAGGGGAACCGGGGAGCTGTTTTTT. It translates to CSVNRGTGELFF.

In its sample, this clonotype was seen many times. The genes are TRBV20-1 and TRBJ2-2; D call uncertain. Germline CDR1 and CDR2: DFQATT and SNEGSKA (reference sequence). This CDR3 has 13 amino acids. V was shortened by 4 bases and J by 8 bases, with 14 bases between the two germline ends. The DNA for the CDR3 is TGCAGTGCTACAGACCCCAGCGATGGGGAGCTGTTTTTT. This translates into CSATDPSDGELFF.

This chain links TRBV7-3 with TRBJ2-2; 9 positions match TRBD2. The CDR3 has 15 amino acids. Per germline, CDR1 SGHTA and CDR2 FQGTGA. The J segment lost 6 bases and the V segment lost 4 bases, leaving 6 bases of the junction unmatched. CDR3 sequence reads: CASSSLAGSAGELFF. The CDR3, as DNA: TGTGCCAGCAGCTCTCTAGCGGGATCCGCCGGGGAGCTGTTTTTT. The full variable domain, its missing parts supplied by reference TRBV7-3 and TRBJ2-2, is GAGVSQTPSNKVTEKGKYVELRCDPISGHTALYWYRQSLGQGPEFLIYFQGTGAADDSGLPNDRFFAVRPEGSVSTLKIQRTERGDSAVYLCASSSLAGSAGELFFGEGSRLTVL.

This clonotype appeared a few times. The rearrangement uses TRBV29-1 and TRBJ1-1; tentatively, D is TRBD1 (6 bases). V dropped 7 bases and J dropped 6 bases, with 24 bases sitting between them. The germline CDR1 and CDR2 sequences are SQVTM and ANQGSEA. The CDR3 runs to 15 residues. This chain's CDR3 is CSGGFSGATGAEAFF. The CDR3, as DNA: TGCAGCGGAGGTTTTTCGGGGGCGACGGGCGCTGAAGCTTTCTTT.

The J gene is TRBJ2-1, the V gene TRBV11-2; 9 bases agree with TRBD1. The CDR3 length is 15 residues. V lost 6 bases and J lost 5; bases outside the gene matches: 8. Germline V gene data show CDR1 as SGHAT and CDR2 as FQNNGV. The CDR3 protein is CASRGGTGFNNEQFF. For the CDR3, the DNA is TGTGCCAGCAGAGGTGGGACAGGGTTTAACAATGAGCAGTTCTTC.

This clonotype has ten or more counts. The J gene is TRBJ2-5, the V gene TRBV7-7; 7 bases map to TRBD1. Trimming removed 5 bases from V and 3 bases from J; junction bases left unmatched: 9. Germline lookup yields CDR1 SSHAT and CDR2 FNYEAQ (reference sequence). This CDR3 region has 15 residues. CDR3 DNA: TGTGCCAGCAGCCGGACCACCGGGACAGAAGAGACCCAGTACTTC. Encoded protein: CASSRTTGTEETQYF.

This clonotype was picked up many times. This rearrangement joins TRBV7-2 to TRBJ2-7; 10 bases map to TRBD2. CDR3 length equals 15 residues. The ends lost 4 bases at V and 2 bases at J; junction bases unmatched: 5. Germline lookup yields CDR1 SGHTA and CDR2 FQGNSA. CDR3 in amino acids: CASSSGLAFTYEQYF. The CDR3 nucleotides read TGTGCCAGCAGCTCGGGACTAGCGTTCACCTACGAGCAGTACTTC.

This clonotype appeared a few times. The chain recombines TRBV7-8 with TRBJ2-1, with 9 bases that match TRBD2. V was clipped by 6 bases and J by 4 bases; unmatched bases: 7. This CDR3 contains 15 residues. Looked up from germline, CDR1 is SGHVS and CDR2 is FQNEAQ. The CDR3 DNA reads TGTGCCAGCAGACTGACTAGCGGACAATACAATGAGCAGTTCTTC. The encoded protein is CASRLTSGQYNEQFF.

This clonotype was seen repeatedly, ten times or more. The V call is TRBV12-3 or TRBV12-4, the J call TRBJ1-6; D possibly corresponds to TRBD1 (5 bases). The CDR3 has 15 residues. V lost 1 base, J lost 5 bases, and 9 bases lay in between. The CDR3 nucleotides are TGTGCCAGCAGTTTAGGGGGGGGGGATAATTCACCCCTCCACTTT. Translation: CASSLGGGDNSPLHF.

There are a few counts of this clonotype. This chain joins TRBV7-6 and TRBJ2-5, with 9 bases identical to TRBD2. This CDR3 spans 15 amino acids. The germline V gene encodes CDR1 SGHVS and CDR2 FNYEAQ. V lost 3 bases, J lost 0 bases, and 2 bases stayed unmatched. The CDR3 loop is CASSFLAGNQETQYF. DNA of the CDR3: TGTGCCAGCAGCTTCCTAGCGGGGAACCAAGAGACCCAGTACTTC.

The sample holds many counts of this clonotype. The rearrangement links TRBV11-2 to TRBJ2-1; D gene uncertain. CDR3 size: 17 residues. Trimming took off 1 base at V and 2 bases at J, with 15 bases between the two ends. Per the germline V gene, CDR1 is SGHAT and CDR2 is FQNNGV. CDR3 loop: CASSLGYLEFTYNEQFF. The CDR3 bases are TGTGCCAGCAGCTTAGGGTACCTCGAGTTCACCTACAATGAGCAGTTCTTC.

This chain connects TRBV4-2 to TRBJ1-2, with TRBD1 identical over 7 bases. The V gene end was trimmed by 0 bases and the J gene end by 7 bases; junction bases not matched to a gene: 8. The length of the CDR3 is 15 residues. Germline-derived CDR1 and CDR2 are LGHNA and YNFKEQ. The CDR3 spells CASSQDSDRAGGYTF. CDR3 DNA sequence: TGTGCCAGCAGCCAAGATTCCGACAGGGCAGGTGGCTACACCTTC.

In its sample, this clonotype was seen many times. This chain uses TRBV2 with TRBJ2-3; 7 positions agree with TRBD2. The CDR3 is 15 amino acids. The germline V gene has CDR1 SNHLY and CDR2 FYNNEI. After removal of 10 bases from V and 1 base from J, the junction contained 11 bases not matched to a gene. The CDR3 region is CATTGTTLGTDTQYF. DNA of the CDR3: TGTGCCACCACTGGGACTACACTCGGCACAGATACGCAGTATTTT.

This rearrangement joins TRBV7-8 to TRBJ1-4; no reliable D call. Trimming stripped 2 bases from V and 0 bases from J, with 22 bases between. Germline CDR1 SGHVS, CDR2 FQNEAQ. The CDR3 runs 20 residues. The CDR3 loop is CASSLLRTYLELTTNEKLFF. In nucleotides, the CDR3 is TGTGCCAGCAGCTTACTTAGGACCTACCTAGAGCTTACAACTAATGAAAAACTGTTTTTT.